A selection of T cell receptor beta chains follows, all from one sample in a study of T-cell reconstitution after alpha-beta-depleted transplantation in children. A single record per CDR3 protein comes from TCRdb applying MiXCR to the PCR reads. The sample consists of hundreds of thousands of distinct CDR3 sequences, about 23% of them appearing once. Sequencing was performed on PBMCs, mostly from graft donor cells, taken 360 days after TCRalphabeta/CD19-depleted stem cell transplant. The receptor set was obtained from a boy under two years old who had a stem cell transplant for acute myeloid leukemia, so the T cells may come from the graft donor. Each CDR3 is given with its conserved first and last residue. The D gene is left open where the match is weak. Expanded clones are given a class, and other clones once, few, many or no size at all.

J	V	D	size	CDR3	DNA
TRBJ2-3	TRBV19	-	many	CASSRGPTLYF	TGTGCCAGTAGTCGGGGGCCCACGCTTTATTTT
TRBJ1-1	TRBV7-2	-	few	CASSFGLDTEAFF	TGTGCCAGCAGCTTCGGACTGGACACTGAAGCTTTCTTT
TRBJ2-7	TRBV20-1	-	few	CSASLVSYEQYF	TGCAGTGCCTCGCTAGTTTCCTACGAGCAGTACTTC
TRBJ2-2	TRBV12-3/TRBV12-4	TRBD2	many	CASSLLAGTGELFF	TGTGCCAGCAGTCTACTAGCGGGAACCGGGGAGCTGTTTTTT
TRBJ2-6	TRBV29-1	TRBD1	many	CSVEWDSSGANVLTF	TGCAGCGTTGAATGGGACAGCTCTGGGGCCAACGTCCTGACTTTC
TRBJ2-4	TRBV20-1	-	many	CSAVHQVKNIQYF	TGCAGTGCAGTCCACCAGGTTAAAAACATTCAGTACTTC
TRBJ2-7	TRBV7-9	-	many	CASSSTGIHEQYF	TGTGCCAGCAGCTCCACAGGGATCCACGAGCAGTACTTC
TRBJ2-1	TRBV20-1	-	-	CSAHSGGAENEQFF	TGCAGTGCGCATTCGGGTGGCGCTGAAAATGAGCAGTTCTTC
TRBJ2-2	TRBV12-3/TRBV12-4	TRBD1	few	CASSRQGNTAGELFF	TGTGCCAGCAGCCGACAGGGAAACACCGCTGGGGAGCTGTTTTTT
TRBJ1-1	TRBV20-1	-	few	CSAPSGITEAFF	TGCAGTGCCCCTTCTGGGATCACTGAAGCTTTCTTT
TRBJ2-5	TRBV12-5	-	-	CASGFEYSETQYF	TGTGCTAGTGGTTTTGAGTACTCGGAGACCCAGTACTTC
TRBJ2-5	TRBV7-2	-	few	CASSPVGLKETQYF	TGTGCCAGCAGCCCCGTTGGACTTAAAGAGACCCAGTACTTC
TRBJ2-3	TRBV15	-	few	CATSPRTREGTDTQYF	TGTGCCACCAGCCCTCGGACACGCGAAGGCACAGATACGCAGTATTTT
TRBJ1-4	TRBV30	-	many	CAWSGPPEEGKLFF	TGTGCCTGGAGCGGACCTCCTGAGGAGGGAAAACTGTTTTTT
TRBJ1-6	TRBV6-1	TRBD1	-	CASSEAEHPPYRGYNSPLHF	TGTGCCAGCAGTGAAGCGGAGCACCCTCCTTACAGGGGTTATAATTCACCCCTCCACTTT
TRBJ1-2	TRBV20-1	-	few	CSAGAGANYGYTF	TGCAGTGCCGGGGCCGGGGCTAACTATGGCTACACCTTC
TRBJ1-2	TRBV7-2	-	-	CASSKRGSSQIDGYTF	TGTGCCAGCAGCAAGCGTGGCTCCTCGCAAATCGATGGCTACACCTTC
TRBJ2-3	TRBV15	-	many	CATSRDLWDTQYF	TGTGCCACCAGCAGAGATCTTTGGGATACGCAGTATTTT
TRBJ1-2	TRBV12-3/TRBV12-4	-	-	CASSNRDRDNYGYTF	TGTGCCAGCAGTAACCGGGACCGTGATAACTATGGCTACACCTTC
TRBJ2-2	TRBV4-1	TRBD1	-	CASSQIPGQANTGELFF	TGCGCCAGCAGCCAGATCCCGGGACAGGCGAACACCGGGGAGCTGTTTTTT
TRBJ2-1	TRBV24-1	TRBD1	many	CATEDRESSYNEQFF	TGTGCCACCGAGGACAGGGAAAGCTCCTACAATGAGCAGTTCTTC
TRBJ2-2	TRBV5-1	-	few	CASRGRGELFF	TGCGCCAGCCGGGGCCGCGGGGAGCTGTTTTTT
TRBJ2-7	TRBV7-2	-	many	CASSLGGLLRGEQYF	TGTGCCAGCAGCTTGGGGGGCCTCCTCCGGGGGGAGCAGTACTTC
TRBJ2-2	TRBV7-6	TRBD1	-	CASSPWTGSAGELFF	TGTGCCAGCAGCCCCTGGACAGGGAGCGCCGGGGAGCTGTTTTTT
TRBJ1-2	TRBV27	TRBD1	few	CASRDRGDGYTF	TGTGCCAGTCGGGACAGGGGAGATGGCTACACCTTC
TRBJ2-3	TRBV29-1	TRBD1	few	CSSRQGGIYRDTQYF	TGCAGCTCAAGACAGGGTGGAATTTATAGAGATACGCAGTATTTT
TRBJ1-5	TRBV29-1	TRBD1	-	CSVSLGQGQPQHF	TGCAGCGTCTCCTTAGGACAGGGCCAGCCCCAGCATTTT
TRBJ2-5	TRBV5-6	-	-	CASSFGRRETQYF	TGTGCCAGCAGCTTTGGAAGGAGAGAGACCCAGTACTTC
TRBJ2-7	TRBV6-2/TRBV6-3	-	-	CASRGDPINSYEQYF	TGTGCCAGCAGAGGCGACCCGATAAACTCCTACGAGCAGTACTTC
TRBJ1-3	TRBV20-1	-	few	CSARAGNTIYF	TGCAGTGCTAGAGCTGGCAACACCATATATTTT
TRBJ1-2	TRBV12-3/TRBV12-4	-	many	CASRGGNYGYTF	TGTGCCAGCAGGGGCGGTAACTATGGCTACACCTTC
TRBJ2-3	TRBV6-2/TRBV6-3	-	-	CASSPRGTSTDTQYF	TGTGCCAGCAGCCCGCGGGGGACAAGCACAGATACGCAGTATTTT
TRBJ1-1	TRBV12-3/TRBV12-4	-	-	CASSFLGLTEAFF	TGTGCCAGCAGTTTTCTGGGCTTGACTGAAGCTTTCTTT
TRBJ2-5	TRBV20-1	-	-	CSASSQETQSF	TGCAGTGCCTCATCACAAGAGACCCAGTCCTTC
TRBJ1-2	TRBV12-3/TRBV12-4	TRBD1	-	CASSRLLTGTSYGYTF	TGTGCCAGCAGCCGACTATTGACAGGGACAAGCTATGGCTACACCTTC
TRBJ2-2	TRBV7-6	TRBD2	-	CASRTGGENTGELFF	TGTGCCAGCAGGACGGGGGGTGAGAACACCGGGGAGCTGTTTTTT
TRBJ1-2	TRBV7-6	TRBD1	few	CASSRIRQGNNYGYTF	TGTGCCAGCAGCCGAATACGACAGGGGAACAACTATGGCTACACCTTC
TRBJ2-3	TRBV7-2	-	-	CASSLAPRGTDTQYF	TGTGCCAGCAGCTTAGCGCCCCGCGGGACAGATACGCAGTATTTT
TRBJ2-5	TRBV6-1	-	few	CASTPTRGGETQYF	TGTGCCAGCACTCCCACTAGGGGTGGGGAGACCCAGTACTTC
TRBJ2-5	TRBV20-1	-	few	CSARDLDWIQETQYF	TGCAGTGCTAGAGATCTGGACTGGATCCAAGAGACCCAGTACTTC
TRBJ2-3	TRBV20-1	TRBD1	once	CSAPSGQGQYF	TGCAGTGCTCCCTCGGGACAGGGTCAGTATTTT
TRBJ1-4	TRBV6-5	TRBD1	few	CASRSGQGNEKLFF	TGTGCCAGCAGGTCGGGACAGGGAAATGAAAAACTGTTTTTT
TRBJ2-3	TRBV18	TRBD1	once	CASSLEGQGIDTQYF	TGTGCCAGCTCACTCGAGGGACAGGGGATAGATACGCAGTATTTT
TRBJ2-7	TRBV6-4	-	-	CASSDSVLFGTYEQYF	TGTGCCAGCAGTGACTCTGTCCTATTCGGCACCTACGAGCAGTACTTC
TRBJ1-5	TRBV20-1	-	many	CSAIGSGNHHNQPQHF	TGCAGTGCTATTGGATCAGGAAACCACCACAATCAGCCCCAGCATTTT
TRBJ2-3	TRBV12-3/TRBV12-4	-	-	CASSRPGSPWTDTQYF	TGTGCCAGCAGCCGACCAGGTTCCCCTTGGACAGATACGCAGTATTTT
TRBJ2-7	TRBV20-1	-	-	CSASWGIKDEQYF	TGCAGTGCTAGCTGGGGTATTAAGGACGAGCAGTACTTC
TRBJ2-3	TRBV7-6	TRBD2	-	CASSSTAGGPLTDTQYF	TGTGCCAGCAGCTCCACAGCGGGGGGGCCGTTGACAGATACGCAGTATTTT
TRBJ2-1	TRBV7-7	-	few	CASSSEAGERQFF	TGTGCCAGCAGCTCCGAGGCGGGTGAGCGGCAGTTCTTC
TRBJ2-1	TRBV2	-	once	CASSEGRAGYNEQFF	TGTGCCAGCAGTGAAGGGAGGGCAGGGTACAATGAGCAGTTCTTC
TRBJ1-3	TRBV29-1	-	many	CSVAGGGSGNTIYF	TGCAGCGTTGCTGGGGGAGGCTCTGGAAACACCATATATTTT
TRBJ2-2	TRBV4-3	TRBD1	-	CASSPTGRVTGELFF	TGCGCCAGCAGCCCGACAGGGCGGGTCACCGGGGAGCTGTTTTTT
TRBJ1-5	TRBV21-1	-	few	CASSTRGLQPQHF	TGTGCCAGCAGCACGAGGGGGCTTCAGCCCCAGCATTTT
TRBJ2-5	TRBV5-1	-	-	CASSRASPQETQYF	TGCGCCAGCAGCAGGGCATCCCCTCAAGAGACCCAGTACTTC
TRBJ2-2	TRBV4-3	-	many	CASSQARGPNTGELFF	TGCGCCAGCAGCCAAGCGCGGGGGCCGAACACCGGGGAGCTGTTTTTT
TRBJ2-1	TRBV2	TRBD2	-	CASQPQRGANNEQFF	TGTGCCAGCCAGCCCCAGCGGGGGGCCAACAATGAGCAGTTCTTC
TRBJ1-4	TRBV25-1	-	-	CASSAWGESEKLFF	TGTGCCAGCAGCGCATGGGGGGAGAGTGAAAAACTGTTTTTT